This record concerns one TCR beta chain sequence. Treatment reported: around 19 received Ad26.COV2.S at low or high dose, single or two shots; about five received placebo; per-sample allocation not given. Specimens were obtained on day 63 following the first vaccine or placebo injection. Vaccination used an Ad26 vector expressing Wuhan-strain SARS-CoV-2 spike. This entry belongs to a study of Ad26.COV2.S vaccination and SARS-CoV-2 variants. This CDR3 has 14 amino acids. Trimming at V came to 4 bases and at J to 5 bases, leaving 4 bases not matched to a gene. The germline V gene has CDR1 MNHNY and CDR2 SVGAGI (reference sequence). Some clones are missing from TCRdb's copy, which holds only in-frame ones; the method was immunoSEQ multiplex PCR. The sample carries fewer than 400,000 clones, approximately 86% recorded once.

The receptor was isolated from a person between 18 and 65 years old who received the Ad26.COV2.S COVID-19 vaccine or a placebo. The J gene is TRBJ1-4, the V gene TRBV6-6, with 7 bases lining up with TRBD1. This sample comprised peripheral blood, obtained in a trial of Ad26.COV2.S vaccine versus placebo. The CDR3 DNA reads as TGTGCCAGCAGTTGGACAGGCAGAAATGAAAAACTGTTTTTT. Amino acid sequence: CASSWTGRNEKLFF.